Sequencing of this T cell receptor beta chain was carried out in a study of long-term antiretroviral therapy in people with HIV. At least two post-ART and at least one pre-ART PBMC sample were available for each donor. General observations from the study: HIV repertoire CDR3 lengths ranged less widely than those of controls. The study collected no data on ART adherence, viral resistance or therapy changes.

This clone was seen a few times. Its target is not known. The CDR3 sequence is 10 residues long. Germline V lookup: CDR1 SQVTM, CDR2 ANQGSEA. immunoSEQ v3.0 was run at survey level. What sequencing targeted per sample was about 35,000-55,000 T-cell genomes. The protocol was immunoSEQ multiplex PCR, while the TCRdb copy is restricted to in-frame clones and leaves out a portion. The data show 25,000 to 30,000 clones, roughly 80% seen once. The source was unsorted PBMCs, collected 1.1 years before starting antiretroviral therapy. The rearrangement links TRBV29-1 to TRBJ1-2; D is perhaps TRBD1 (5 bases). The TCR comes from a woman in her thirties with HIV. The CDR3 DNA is TGCGGGGCGCGGGACTATGGCTACACCTTC. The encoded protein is CGARDYGYTF.